This TCR beta chain was observed in a study of T-cell memory formation after mild COVID-19. Study-wide results and caveats: Second-wave clones peaking on day 37 lacked confirmed SARS-CoV-2 specificity. The study detected some responding clones in pre-infection memory, suggesting cross-reactive memory joined.

Germline trimming cut 3 bases from V and 10 bases from J; bases unmatched to any gene: 0. The CDR3 has 12 amino acids. The authors produced TCR alpha and TCR beta cDNA libraries with sample barcodes and UMIs by 5'RACE using constant-segment primers. TCRdb passed the 5' RACE reads through MiXCR, listing each CDR3 protein once. The sample contains around 450,000 distinct CDR3 sequences, 20% to 25% of which appear only once. This clonotype was counted ten times or more. What it recognizes is unknown. The chain carries TRBV12-3 or TRBV12-4 and TRBJ2-1; 10 bases align to TRBD2. The receptor comes from an adult woman who had mild COVID-19 (a few samples of this study predate the infection). Cell type and time point are not known. The specimen was PBMCs or a T cell subset sorted from them (not recorded which). In DNA form, the CDR3 reads TGTGCCAGCAGTTTTAGCGGGGGGGAGCAGTTCTTC. Translation: CASSFSGGEQFF.